This T cell receptor beta chain was sequenced for a study of blood T cell repertoires in COVID-19 (dated by TCRdb to the early 2020s). About the full investigation: Samples covering the acute and convalescent phases of COVID-19 were provided by collaborators in the United States, Italy and Spain. The prospective study material was composed of cDNA or gDNA derived from T cells, B-cell-depleted T cells, or PBMCs. The dataset comprised deeply sampled blood TCRbeta repertoires from subjects exposed to, actively infected with, or recovered from COVID-19. The repertoires were released in a freely available public database intended as a resource for research on the immune response to SARS-CoV-2. The samples were drawn from two sources: the first 160 participants of the ongoing ImmuneRACE study, and 1,254 subjects contributed by 6 global collaborators. A de-identified subject ID, COVID-19 status, age in years and sex were almost always included in the sample metadata. Where available, HLA class I and class II types were obtained from metadata supplied by the sample provider rather than from assay-based typing.

Comments on this clone: The specificity of this receptor is unknown. Base qualities are missing; no much larger clone stands one base away.

Collaborating institutions collected whole blood in K2EDTA tubes following their own protocols. For TCRbeta analysis, collaborators shipped samples in one of three forms: frozen whole blood, isolated PBMCs, or DNA extracted from either of those sample types. Trimmed from V: 3 bases; trimmed from J: 3 bases; junction bases lacking a gene match: 1. The CDR3, from cysteine to phenylalanine, totals 14 residues. The kept DNA is CDR3 alone, 42 bases in frame from the first base. From a lookup of the germline V gene, CDR1 and CDR2 are SGDLS and YYNGEE. TCRbeta CDR3 regions were amplified from genomic DNA using the immunoSEQ Assay, a bias-controlled multiplex PCR. Per the authors' processing: Within the assay, amplification of reference gene primers was used to estimate how many nucleated cells each sample contained. To quantify the absolute abundance of each unique TCRbeta CDR3 rearrangement, sequence reads were collapsed and filtered. For each sample, productive Simpson clonality was calculated as the square root of Simpson's diversity index across productive rearrangements. The immuneACCESS repertoire file appears here via TCRdb, limited to in-frame rearrangements. These files lack a portion of the clones; in checked studies, under half of the deficit traces to unresolved V genes, and the cause of the others is not known. The V and J calls and clone size come from that table; D and trimming were worked out from the DNA. For this sample there are approximately 100,000 clones; 65% to 85% appear just once. The ten largest clones take up about 4.2% of the sample.

What the authors observed across the whole study: Clinical and demographic metadata were provided uncurated, with the amount varying by source and participant.

This receptor was taken from a man in his 60s with acute or convalescent COVID-19. The sequenced sample was peripheral blood. In this chain, TRBV9 is recombined with TRBJ2-1; the central 9 bases match TRBD2. CDR3 loop: CASSATSGYNEQFF. In nucleotide form, the sequence is TGTGCCAGCAGCGCGACTAGCGGCTACAATGAGCAGTTCTTC.